The rows below give T cell receptor beta chains drawn from one sample of a study of identical twins. Each CDR3 protein is one row after TCRdb ran MiXCR on the 5' RACE reads. There are around 300,000 distinct CDR3 sequences in the sample; 6.5% to 9.5% occur only once, and 2.1% lies in the top ten. These data were also filed under a second study, of yellow fever vaccine responses in identical twins.

Material: memory (CD45RO+) T cells sorted from blood. The receptors come from a woman between 18 and 30 years old in good health. The CDR3 runs from the conserved cysteine through the conserved F or W. D genes are given only for firm matches. Clone size, where shown, is once, few, many, or a class for clones that have expanded.

CDR3nt,CDR3aa,j_gene,v_gene,abundance,d_gene
TGTGCCAGCAGCTTAGATGGGACAGCGTTATTAGGTACTGAAGCTTCCTTT,CASSLDGTALLGTEASF,TRBJ1-1,TRBV11-2,-,TRBD1
TGTGCCAGCAGCGCCACGGTAGCGGGAGGGCCTGACGAGCAGTACTTC,CASSATVAGGPDEQYF,TRBJ2-7,TRBV7-3,few,TRBD2
TGTGCCAGCAGTTACAGCATCTATGGCTACACCTTC,CASSYSIYGYTF,TRBJ1-2,TRBV28,few,-
TGTGCCACCAGCAGAGATTACGGGGAAGGCTACACCTTC,CATSRDYGEGYTF,TRBJ1-2,TRBV15,few,-
TGTGCCAGCAGCCAAGATCCGGGACTAGAGGTTGGTACGCAGTATTTT,CASSQDPGLEVGTQYF,TRBJ2-3,TRBV3-1,few,TRBD2
TGTGCCAGCAGAGTCGGCGGGGGGTTTAATTCCCAGAACACTGAAGCTTTCTTT,CASRVGGGFNSQNTEAFF,TRBJ1-1,TRBV12-3/TRBV12-4,few,-
TGCGCCAGCAGCCAAGCTACAGGGGCCTACGAGCAGTACTTC,CASSQATGAYEQYF,TRBJ2-7,TRBV4-1,few,TRBD1
TGCGCCAGCAGCTTGCCCCTTGGGAATGAGCAGTTCTTC,CASSLPLGNEQFF,TRBJ2-1,TRBV5-1,many,-
TGTGCCACCGGGGGGTTGGCGGGAGTTGCGGACAATGAGCAGTTCTTC,CATGGLAGVADNEQFF,TRBJ2-1,TRBV24-1,-,TRBD2
TGTGCCACCAGCTCATCAGGAGTCGAGACCCAGTACTTC,CATSSSGVETQYF,TRBJ2-5,TRBV24-1,many,-
TGTGCCAGCAGGAGACTAGCGGATGGTAGTGAGCAGTTCTTC,CASRRLADGSEQFF,TRBJ2-1,TRBV6-2/TRBV6-3,many,TRBD2
TGTGCCACCAGCAGGATACAGGGCATCCCTTATGGCTACACCTTC,CATSRIQGIPYGYTF,TRBJ1-2,TRBV15,-,-
TGTGCCAGCACGGGACAGGGGGACTACAATGAGCAGTTCTTC,CASTGQGDYNEQFF,TRBJ2-1,TRBV6-1,few,TRBD1
TGCGCCAGCCGACCCAGGCTGGGCTCCTACAATGAGCAGTTCTTC,CASRPRLGSYNEQFF,TRBJ2-1,TRBV4-1,-,-
TGCGCCAGCAGAAGGGACAGACCAAACCAAGAGACCCAGTACTTC,CASRRDRPNQETQYF,TRBJ2-5,TRBV5-1,few,TRBD1
TGTGCCAGCAGCCTATTGGGAGGAGGGGAAAAACTGTTTTTT,CASSLLGGGEKLFF,TRBJ1-4,TRBV7-9,few,-
TGCAGCGGCCGGGACAGTGGAACTGAAGCTTTCTTT,CSGRDSGTEAFF,TRBJ1-1,TRBV29-1,many,TRBD1
TGTGCCACCAGCAGACATTACGGGACTAGCGGCCCCAATGAGCAGTTCTTC,CATSRHYGTSGPNEQFF,TRBJ2-1,TRBV15,few,TRBD2
TGCAGTGCTAGTTCGCAGTTTCGTTACAATGAGCAGTTCTTC,CSASSQFRYNEQFF,TRBJ2-1,TRBV20-1,medium-sized,-
TGTGCCAGCAGTTCTGGCTTTACTAGCACAGATACGCAGTATTTT,CASSSGFTSTDTQYF,TRBJ2-3,TRBV12-3/TRBV12-4,many,-
TGCAGTGCTTCGCCCCCACACAATGAGCAGTTCTTC,CSASPPHNEQFF,TRBJ2-1,TRBV20-1,many,-
TGCAGCACGTTCTCCGGCGCCACTGAAGCTTTCTTT,CSTFSGATEAFF,TRBJ1-1,TRBV29-1,medium-sized,-
TGCGCCAGCAATAATGGGGCTTTCCAAGAGACCCAGTACTTC,CASNNGAFQETQYF,TRBJ2-5,TRBV5-1,many,-
TGTGCCAGCAGCCTCATAACCTACGAGCAGTACTTC,CASSLITYEQYF,TRBJ2-7,TRBV27,-,-
TGTGCCAGCAGCCTTCTCCGGGGGCGCCGGGTCACCGGGGAGCTGTTTTTT,CASSLLRGRRVTGELFF,TRBJ2-2,TRBV7-8,few,-
TGTGCCAGCAGCTATAGCCCCTACGGGGCCGCGGAGGATACGCAGTATTTT,CASSYSPYGAAEDTQYF,TRBJ2-3,TRBV7-9,few,-
TGCAGCGTTGAAGATGGGGCAAGCGGGGGGGCATATACGCAGTATTTT,CSVEDGASGGAYTQYF,TRBJ2-3,TRBV29-1,many,TRBD2
TGTGCCAGCGGGGGGGCCTACAATGAGCAGTTCTTC,CASGGAYNEQFF,TRBJ2-1,TRBV28,few,TRBD2